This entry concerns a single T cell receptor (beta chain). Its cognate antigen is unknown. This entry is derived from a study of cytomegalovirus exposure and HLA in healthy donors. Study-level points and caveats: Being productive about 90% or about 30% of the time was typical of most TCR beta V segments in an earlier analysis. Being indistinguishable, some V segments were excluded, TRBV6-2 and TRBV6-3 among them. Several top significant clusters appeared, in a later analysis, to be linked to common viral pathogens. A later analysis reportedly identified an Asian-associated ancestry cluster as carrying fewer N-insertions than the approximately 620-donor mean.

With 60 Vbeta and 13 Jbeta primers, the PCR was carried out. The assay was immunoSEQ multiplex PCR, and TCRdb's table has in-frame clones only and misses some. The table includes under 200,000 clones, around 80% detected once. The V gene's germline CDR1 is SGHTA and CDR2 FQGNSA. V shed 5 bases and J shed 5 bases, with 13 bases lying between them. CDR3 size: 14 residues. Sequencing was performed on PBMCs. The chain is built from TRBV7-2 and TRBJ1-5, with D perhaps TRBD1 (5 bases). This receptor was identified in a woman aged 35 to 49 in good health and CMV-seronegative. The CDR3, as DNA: TGTGCCAGCAGCCCCTGGGTAGGGGATCAGCCCCAGCATTTT. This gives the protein CASSPWVGDQPQHF.